Listed here are 4 T cell receptor beta chains from one sample, sequenced in a study of PD-L1 blockade in urothelial cancer. The assay was immunoSEQ multiplex PCR, and TCRdb's table has in-frame clones only and misses some. The repertoire holds 15,000 to 20,000 clones, with around nine tenths as singletons. As for time point: pretreatment peripheral blood. The input for sequencing was PBMCs, taken around atezolizumab (anti-PD-L1) treatment. All receptors derive from a man in his 70s with urothelial cancer.

The gene calls are TRBV7-6 and TRBJ2-5; D is perhaps TRBD1 (6 bases). Germline loops: CDR1 SGHVS, CDR2 FNYEAQ. Trimming took 5 bases from V and 5 from J, leaving 15 bases between them. This CDR3 contains 14 residues. The CDR3 region has the DNA TGTGCCAGCAGCCAAACAGGGACGGGGGAGACCCAGTACTTC. Translating gives CASSQTGTGETQYF.

The rearrangement joins TRBV25-1 to TRBJ1-2, with TRBD1 matching over 8 bases. CDR3 length equals 14 residues. V shed 3 bases, J shed 2 bases, and the junction held 2 bases outside the gene matches. Germline V lookup: CDR1 MGHDK, CDR2 SYGVNS. The CDR3 DNA reads TGTGCCAGCAGTGAGCAGGGGGCCAACTATGGCTACACCTTC. This translates into CASSEQGANYGYTF.

The rearrangement uses TRBV2 and TRBJ2-1, with 9 bases identical to TRBD1. The CDR3 loop spans 15 amino acids. CDR1 is SNHLY, CDR2 FYNNEI, per germline. J gave up 6 bases and V 6 bases, and 9 bases lay outside the gene matches. DNA of the CDR3: TGTGCCAGCAGAGAAACCGGGACAGGGTTCAATGAGCAGTTCTTC. Translating it yields CASRETGTGFNEQFF.

This clone came up a few times. This chain joins TRBV7-8 and TRBJ1-1, with a tentative D call TRBD1 (6 bases). CDR3 length: 15 residues. Germline V gene sequence: CDR1 SGHVS, CDR2 FQNEAQ. V was pared by 1 base and J by 4 bases, with 13 bases between. The CDR3 loop reads CASSLGTVDSTEAFF. The CDR3 bases are TGTGCCAGCAGCTTAGGGACAGTGGATAGCACTGAAGCTTTCTTT.